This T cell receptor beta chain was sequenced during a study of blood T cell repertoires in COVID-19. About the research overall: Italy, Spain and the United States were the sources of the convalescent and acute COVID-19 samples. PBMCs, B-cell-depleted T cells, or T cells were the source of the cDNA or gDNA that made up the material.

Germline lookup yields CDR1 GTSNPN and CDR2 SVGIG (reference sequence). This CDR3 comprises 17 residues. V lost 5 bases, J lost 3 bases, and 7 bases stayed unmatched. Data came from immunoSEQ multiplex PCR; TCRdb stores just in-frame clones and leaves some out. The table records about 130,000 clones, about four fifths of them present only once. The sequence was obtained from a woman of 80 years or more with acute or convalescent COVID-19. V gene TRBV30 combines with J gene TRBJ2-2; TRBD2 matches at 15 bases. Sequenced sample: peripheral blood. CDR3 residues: CAWVGLAGGQHTGELFF. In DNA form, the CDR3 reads TGTGCCTGGGTCGGACTAGCGGGGGGGCAGCACACCGGGGAGCTGTTTTTT.